This T cell receptor beta chain was sequenced in a study of vaccination and CD4 T cells after COVID-19. Study results and limitations: Within the convalescent patients, spike mono-reactivity was found in 304 of 307 vaccine-specific clones.

Details on this clonotype: The antigen is not known.

Treatment noted: approximately 11-day PBMC culture with coronavirus spike peptide pools or control peptides (ViraFEST assay). Unmatched junction bases numbered 6, after V lost 3 bases and J lost 7 bases. Germline lookup yields CDR1 MGHRA and CDR2 YSYEKL. This CDR3 is 14 amino acids long. Cultured CD4+ T cells had their DNA profiled by the Oncomine TCR Beta short-read assay. TCRdb passed the PCR reads through MiXCR, listing each CDR3 protein once. The data show over 7,500 distinct CDR3 sequences, 20% to 30% seen once. The chain recombines TRBV4-1 with TRBJ1-2, with 9 bases matching TRBD1. This TCR was recovered from a human donor who had recovered from COVID-19. The sequenced sample was CD4+ T cells from blood, cultured in vitro, obtained after SARS-CoV-2 vaccination. CDR3 in amino acids: CASSHVRDRAGYTF. The CDR3 DNA reads TGCGCCAGCAGCCACGTCCGGGACAGGGCTGGCTACACCTTC.